These T cell receptor beta chains were read from a single sample in a study of cytomegalovirus exposure and HLA in healthy donors. Generated by immunoSEQ multiplex PCR, the TCRdb table keeps only in-frame clones and is missing some. The sample holds some 170,000 clones; around 82% are singletons and the top ten take roughly 10%. The source material was PBMCs. These receptors were taken from a man aged 25 to 40 in good health and CMV-seropositive. CDR3s include the opening cysteine and the closing phenylalanine or tryptophan. D genes are given only for firm matches. Rows give clone size only sometimes, using once, few, many, or a class for an expanded clone.

j_call: TRBJ1-6
clone_size: few
v_call: TRBV13
d_call: .
cdr3_nt: TGTGCCAGCAGCCCCCGCGAAACGGTCTCACCCCTCCACTTT
cdr3_aa: CASSPRETVSPLHF

j_call: TRBJ2-1
clone_size: .
v_call: TRBV4-3
d_call: TRBD2
cdr3_nt: TGCGCCAGCAGCCAAGATAAGTTCGCGGGGGGCGATTACAATGAGCAGTTCTTC
cdr3_aa: CASSQDKFAGGDYNEQFF

j_call: TRBJ1-6
clone_size: .
v_call: TRBV15
d_call: .
cdr3_nt: TGTGCCACCAGCAGAGATCTAGGGGTATCACCCCTCCACTTT
cdr3_aa: CATSRDLGVSPLHF

j_call: TRBJ2-7
clone_size: .
v_call: TRBV15
d_call: .
cdr3_nt: TGTGCCACCAGCAGAGAGGGACTGAACTACGAGCAGTACTTC
cdr3_aa: CATSREGLNYEQYF

j_call: TRBJ2-7
clone_size: .
v_call: TRBV5-1
d_call: .
cdr3_nt: TGCGCCAGCAGCTTGTTTCCAGGCTCCTACGAGCAGTACTTC
cdr3_aa: CASSLFPGSYEQYF

j_call: TRBJ1-1
clone_size: .
v_call: TRBV29-1
d_call: TRBD1
cdr3_nt: TGCAGCGTTACAACGACAGGGCAGAACACTGAAGCTTTCTTT
cdr3_aa: CSVTTTGQNTEAFF

j_call: TRBJ2-3
clone_size: .
v_call: TRBV5-1
d_call: .
cdr3_nt: TGCGCCAGCAGCCTCCCGGAGCGTACTAGCACAGATACGCAGTATTTT
cdr3_aa: CASSLPERTSTDTQYF

j_call: TRBJ2-1
clone_size: .
v_call: TRBV11-3
d_call: TRBD2
cdr3_nt: TGTGCCAGCAGCCCCCGGCCCGGACTAGCGGGAGGGGGGTACAATGAGCAGTTCTTC
cdr3_aa: CASSPRPGLAGGGYNEQFF

j_call: TRBJ2-7
clone_size: .
v_call: TRBV6-5
d_call: .
cdr3_nt: TGTGCCAGCAGTTACGGGGCAGGGAGGATCTACGAGCAGTACTTC
cdr3_aa: CASSYGAGRIYEQYF

j_call: TRBJ2-7
clone_size: .
v_call: TRBV30
d_call: TRBD2
cdr3_nt: TGTGCCTGGAGTCCCGGGGGGGGTAACTACGAGCAGTACTTC
cdr3_aa: CAWSPGGGNYEQYF